These T cell receptor beta chains were read from a single sample in a study of shared clonotypes between healthy human individuals. The data were produced by immunoSEQ multiplex PCR, yet TCRdb's version contains in-frame clones alone and is incomplete. This table holds some 2,000,000 clones, roughly 96% found once. The sample was naive CD4+ T cells sorted from blood. These receptors all stem from a man between 18 and 35 years old in good health. CDR3s include the opening cysteine and the closing phenylalanine or tryptophan. D genes are given only for firm matches. Clone size appears in some rows only: once, few, many, or a class for an expanded clone.

CDR3: CASSLLGEEETQYF
DNA: TGTGCCAGCAGCTTGTTGGGAGAGGAAGAGACCCAGTACTTC
D: NA
size: NA
V: TRBV5-6
J: TRBJ2-5

CDR3: CASSENRLAGFNEQFF
DNA: TGCGCCAGCAGTGAGAATCGGCTAGCGGGTTTCAATGAGCAGTTCTTC
D: TRBD2
size: once
V: TRBV10-2
J: TRBJ2-1

CDR3: CAWGGQGNEQYF
DNA: TGTGCCTGGGGGGGACAGGGGAACGAGCAGTACTTC
D: TRBD1
size: NA
V: TRBV30
J: TRBJ2-7

CDR3: CASSLTWARALSKNIQYF
DNA: TGTGCCAGCAGCTTAACCTGGGCTCGCGCTCTATCCAAAAACATTCAGTACTTC
D: NA
size: NA
V: TRBV11-2
J: TRBJ2-4

CDR3: CASSYSSGVPYYGYTF
DNA: TGTGCCAGCAGTTACTCGTCGGGGGTCCCTTACTATGGCTACACCTTC
D: NA
size: NA
V: TRBV6-5
J: TRBJ1-2

CDR3: CASSSTGTGNTIYF
DNA: TGTGCCAGCAGTTCGACAGGCACAGGAAACACCATATATTTT
D: NA
size: NA
V: TRBV6-6
J: TRBJ1-3

CDR3: CASRRTGEPYGYTF
DNA: TGTGCCAGTAGACGGACAGGGGAACCCTATGGCTACACCTTC
D: TRBD1
size: NA
V: TRBV19
J: TRBJ1-2

CDR3: CASSFGRLAENQETQYF
DNA: TGTGCCAGCAGCTTCGGTCGACTAGCAGAAAACCAAGAGACCCAGTACTTC
D: TRBD2
size: NA
V: TRBV7-9
J: TRBJ2-5

CDR3: CASSMSSYNEQFF
DNA: TGTGCCAGTTCCATGAGCTCCTACAATGAGCAGTTCTTC
D: NA
size: NA
V: TRBV19
J: TRBJ2-1

CDR3: CASSSPSTGSSYEQYF
DNA: TGTGCCAGCAGTTCCCCCTCGACAGGGAGCTCCTACGAGCAGTACTTC
D: TRBD1
size: NA
V: TRBV28
J: TRBJ2-7

CDR3: CASSLSSSYNSPLHF
DNA: TGCGCCAGCAGCTTGTCCAGCTCCTATAATTCACCCCTCCACTTT
D: NA
size: once
V: TRBV5-1
J: TRBJ1-6

CDR3: CASSRQTPGLNEKLFF
DNA: TGTGCCAGCAGCCGCCAGACTCCGGGACTTAATGAAAAACTGTTTTTT
D: NA
size: once
V: TRBV7-6
J: TRBJ1-4

CDR3: CASSLGLSTDTQYF
DNA: TGTGCCAGCAGCTTAGGTCTAAGCACAGATACGCAGTATTTT
D: NA
size: NA
V: TRBV7-2
J: TRBJ2-3

CDR3: CASTGFQETQYF
DNA: TGTGCCAGTACAGGGTTTCAAGAGACCCAGTACTTC
D: NA
size: NA
V: TRBV25-1
J: TRBJ2-5

CDR3: CASSLRGRRTDTQYF
DNA: TGTGCCAGCAGCTTAAGGGGGAGGCGCACAGATACGCAGTATTTT
D: NA
size: NA
V: TRBV7-2
J: TRBJ2-3

CDR3: CASSLTRNYEQYF
DNA: TGTGCCAGCAGCTTAACCAGGAACTACGAGCAGTACTTC
D: NA
size: once
V: TRBV7-3
J: TRBJ2-7

CDR3: CASSLEGREGSPLHF
DNA: TGCGCCAGCAGCTTGGAAGGCAGGGAGGGTTCACCCCTCCACTTT
D: NA
size: NA
V: TRBV5-1
J: TRBJ1-6

CDR3: CASSPPGERVGNYGYTF
DNA: TGTGCCAGCTCACCTCCAGGGGAAAGGGTCGGTAACTATGGCTACACCTTC
D: NA
size: NA
V: TRBV18
J: TRBJ1-2

CDR3: CSAIAGNEQYF
DNA: TGCAGTGCTATTGCCGGGAACGAGCAGTACTTC
D: NA
size: NA
V: TRBV20-1
J: TRBJ2-7

CDR3: CASSLVWASGARGEQYF
DNA: TGTGCCAGCAGCTTAGTCTGGGCTAGCGGGGCCCGAGGGGAGCAGTACTTC
D: TRBD2
size: NA
V: TRBV7-2
J: TRBJ2-7

CDR3: CASSPSQGGGYGYTF
DNA: TGTGCCAGCTCACCATCACAAGGGGGCGGCTATGGCTACACCTTC
D: TRBD1
size: NA
V: TRBV18
J: TRBJ1-2

CDR3: CASSQNPLNTGELFF
DNA: TGCGCCAGCAGCCAGAACCCGCTAAACACCGGGGAGCTGTTTTTT
D: NA
size: NA
V: TRBV5-1
J: TRBJ2-2

CDR3: CASSPGQGGRSTGELFF
DNA: TGTGCCAGCTCACCCGGACAGGGAGGGAGATCAACCGGGGAGCTGTTTTTT
D: NA
size: NA
V: TRBV18
J: TRBJ2-2

CDR3: CASSLGHGGAQPQHF
DNA: TGTGCCAGCAGCTTAGGTCACGGGGGCGCTCAGCCCCAGCATTTT
D: NA
size: NA
V: TRBV11-2
J: TRBJ1-5

CDR3: CASNTDRGLIGNTIYF
DNA: TGTGCCAGCAACACGGACAGGGGGTTAATTGGAAACACCATATATTTT
D: TRBD1
size: NA
V: TRBV2
J: TRBJ1-3

CDR3: CASSLVAGASTGELFF
DNA: TGTGCCAGCAGCTTAGTGGCAGGGGCGAGCACCGGGGAGCTGTTTTTT
D: NA
size: NA
V: TRBV11-3
J: TRBJ2-2

CDR3: CASSYLTGVNTEAFF
DNA: TGCGCCAGCAGCTACCTGACAGGGGTGAACACTGAAGCTTTCTTT
D: TRBD1
size: NA
V: TRBV5-1
J: TRBJ1-1

CDR3: CASSLVLAGEETQYF
DNA: TGTGCCAGCAGCTTGGTGCTAGCGGGGGAAGAGACCCAGTACTTC
D: TRBD2
size: NA
V: TRBV5-4
J: TRBJ2-5

CDR3: CASSAQQGPNEKLFF
DNA: TGTGCCAGCAGCGCCCAACAGGGACCTAATGAAAAACTGTTTTTT
D: NA
size: once
V: TRBV9
J: TRBJ1-4

CDR3: CASSGLAGGFSYNEQFF
DNA: TGTGCCAGCAGTGGACTAGCGGGAGGATTTTCCTACAATGAGCAGTTCTTC
D: TRBD2
size: NA
V: TRBV25-1
J: TRBJ2-1

CDR3: CASSPQARGSIQYF
DNA: TGTGCCAGCTCACCACAAGCCAGGGGGAGCATTCAGTACTTC
D: TRBD1
size: NA
V: TRBV18
J: TRBJ2-4

CDR3: CASSQVVGGERGASNEQFF
DNA: TGCGCCAGCAGCCAAGTGGTGGGAGGTGAACGGGGGGCAAGTAATGAGCAGTTCTTC
D: NA
size: NA
V: TRBV4-1
J: TRBJ2-1

CDR3: CASSFRGTETQYF
DNA: TGTGCCAGCAGCTTCAGAGGGACCGAGACCCAGTACTTC
D: NA
size: NA
V: TRBV11-2
J: TRBJ2-5

CDR3: CASSYGAEYGYTF
DNA: TGTGCCAGCAGTTACGGGGCAGAGTATGGCTACACCTTC
D: NA
size: NA
V: TRBV6-6
J: TRBJ1-2

CDR3: CATAGDTGELFF
DNA: TGTGCCACTGCGGGGGACACCGGGGAGCTGTTTTTT
D: TRBD2
size: NA
V: TRBV10-3
J: TRBJ2-2

CDR3: CASSVDPSTNEQYF
DNA: TGTGCCAGCAGCGTAGATCCTAGCACGAACGAGCAGTACTTC
D: NA
size: NA
V: TRBV9
J: TRBJ2-7

CDR3: CASSERSRTYEQYF
DNA: TGTGCCAGCAGCGAGCGCAGCCGAACCTACGAGCAGTACTTC
D: NA
size: NA
V: TRBV6-6
J: TRBJ2-7

CDR3: CASTGGKYNSPLHF
DNA: TGTGCCAGCACGGGGGGAAAATATAATTCACCCCTCCACTTT
D: NA
size: once
V: TRBV6-5
J: TRBJ1-6

CDR3: CSVLTTDTQYF
DNA: TGCAGTGTACTAACTACAGATACGCAGTATTTT
D: NA
size: NA
V: TRBV20-1
J: TRBJ2-3

CDR3: CASSHTGEGTEAFF
DNA: TGCGCCAGCAGCCACACTGGGGAGGGCACTGAAGCTTTCTTT
D: NA
size: NA
V: TRBV4-3
J: TRBJ1-1

CDR3: CASSQEGQAATKTQYF
DNA: TGCGCCAGCAGCCAAGAAGGACAAGCGGCCACGAAGACCCAGTACTTC
D: NA
size: NA
V: TRBV4-1
J: TRBJ2-5

CDR3: CASSQDFLSSYEQYF
DNA: TGCGCCAGCAGCCAAGATTTCCTTTCCTCCTACGAGCAGTACTTC
D: NA
size: once
V: TRBV4-3
J: TRBJ2-7

CDR3: CASSLEPAARMNTEAFF
DNA: TGCGCCAGCAGCTTGGAACCGGCAGCCCGAATGAACACTGAAGCTTTCTTT
D: NA
size: NA
V: TRBV5-1
J: TRBJ1-1

CDR3: CASGTSGTDTQYF
DNA: TGTGCCAGCGGGACTAGCGGCACAGATACGCAGTATTTT
D: TRBD2
size: NA
V: TRBV6-6
J: TRBJ2-3

CDR3: CASSQTSGVNNEQFF
DNA: TGTGCCAGCAGCCAAACTAGCGGGGTAAACAATGAGCAGTTCTTC
D: TRBD2
size: NA
V: TRBV11-2
J: TRBJ2-1

CDR3: CASSLGGTGKNIQYF
DNA: TGTGCCAGCAGCTTAGGAGGGACAGGCAAAAACATTCAGTACTTC
D: TRBD1
size: NA
V: TRBV7-9
J: TRBJ2-4

CDR3: CASSLGLAGNNEQFF
DNA: TGTGCCAGCAGCTTAGGACTAGCGGGAAACAATGAGCAGTTCTTC
D: TRBD2
size: once
V: TRBV5-4
J: TRBJ2-1